The next 20 T cell receptor beta chains were all read from a single sample in a study of T-cell memory formation after mild COVID-19. MiXCR, run by TCRdb on the 5' RACE reads, gives a single entry per CDR3 protein. Of about 110,000 distinct CDR3 sequences detected, about 20% appear once; the ten largest clones hold roughly 40%. Sequencing input: PBMCs or a T cell subset sorted from them (not recorded which). These receptors were taken from a man in his late teens or twenties who had mild COVID-19 (a few samples of this study predate the infection). Cell type and time point are not known.

The chain carries TRBV5-5 and TRBJ1-2; a possible D gene is TRBD1 (5 bases). The CDR3 is made up of 13 amino acids. V lost 2 bases and J lost 2, with 7 bases in between. Per germline, CDR1 SGHKS and CDR2 YYEKEE (reference sequence). The CDR3 DNA sequence: TGTGCCAGCAGCTTTAGACAGAACTATGGCTACACCTTC. Encoded protein: CASSFRQNYGYTF.

This clonotype was counted only a few times. The rearrangement uses TRBV6-1 and TRBJ2-7, with D possibly being TRBD1 (5 bases). Germline lookup yields CDR1 MNHNS and CDR2 SASEGT. This CDR3 has 12 amino acids. V lost 10 bases and J 3 bases, leaving 13 bases between the germline ends. CDR3 residues: CATAKTDYEQYV. The CDR3 region has the DNA TGTGCCACCGCTAAGACAGACTACGAGCAGTACGTC.

This clonotype was seen a handful of times. The chain uses TRBV6-2 or TRBV6-3 and TRBJ2-5; D ambiguous. CDR1 and CDR2 (germline): MNHEY, SVGEGT. CDR3 length: 13 amino acids. V was shortened by 7 bases and J by 5 bases, with 14 bases between the two germline ends. As DNA, the CDR3 is TGTGCCAGCACGGTTTCTCTAGTCGAGACCCAGTACTTC. Its protein product is CASTVSLVETQYF.

This sequence joins TRBV7-6 and TRBJ2-7; D gene uncertain. The V gene's germline CDR1 is SGHVS and CDR2 FNYEAQ. The CDR3 totals 13 residues. CDR3 amino acids: CASSLRRSSEQYV. The CDR3 nucleotides are TGTGCCAGCAGCTTAAGGCGTTCCTCCGAGCAGTACGTC.

This chain links TRBV21-1 with TRBJ2-1; the DNA was not used to check the table's D call, TRBD1. TRBV21-1 is shown as a pseudogene. This CDR3 spans 18 amino acids. CDR3 coding DNA: TGTGCCAGCAGCAAAAGGCCCTACGACAGGGGGCACTACAATGAGCAGTTCTTC. This gives the protein CASSKRPYDRGHYNEQFF.

The chain links TRBV11-2 to TRBJ2-1; 13 positions agree with TRBD2. J was trimmed by 6 bases and V by 7 bases; bases with no gene match: 6. The CDR3 has 15 residues. Germline CDR1 is SGHAT and CDR2 is FQNNGV. CDR3 protein: CASTELAGGINEQFF. CDR3 DNA sequence: TGTGCCAGCACCGAACTAGCGGGGGGGATCAATGAGCAGTTCTTC.

This clonotype has a handful of counts. The V and J genes are TRBV6-6 and TRBJ1-6; D remains ambiguous. Germline values: CDR1 MNHNY, CDR2 SVGAGI (reference sequence). The CDR3 has 15 residues. V was pared by 0 bases and J by 0 bases, with 3 bases between. The CDR3 loop reads CASSYSSSYNSPLHF. Here the CDR3 DNA reads TGTGCCAGCAGTTACTCGAGCTCCTATAATTCACCCCTCCACTTT.

There are a few counts of this clonotype. The genes are TRBV2 and TRBJ2-7; D is uncertain. Per the germline V gene, CDR1 is SNHLY and CDR2 is FYNNEI. CDR3 length: 11 residues. Trimming shortened V by 6 bases and J by 6 bases, and 9 bases separated the two germline ends. DNA of the CDR3: TGTGCCAGCAGCTACGACTCCGAGCAGTACGTC. Translating it yields CASSYDSEQYV.

This clonotype turned up a few times. The V gene is TRBV2, the J gene TRBJ2-4; either TRBD1 or TRBD2 may supply D (5 bases each). The V and J ends lost 7 bases and 7 bases respectively, with 11 bases between them. The CDR3 length is 12 residues. Germline assignment: CDR1 SNHLY and CDR2 FYNNEI. The CDR3 region is CASTGRENIQYF. The CDR3 DNA sequence: TGTGCCAGCACGGGACGCGAGAACATTCAGTACTTC. Supplemented by reference TRBV2 and TRBJ2-4, the full variable domain reads EPEVTQTPSHQVTQMGQEVILRCVPISNHLYFYWYRQILGQKVEFLVSFYNNEISEKSEIFDDQFSVERPDGSNFTLKIRSTKLEDSAMYFCASTGRENIQYFGAGTRLSVL.

This clonotype has a handful of counts. J is TRBJ2-1 and V is TRBV4-1; D gene unclear. Germline CDR1 reads MGHRA; CDR2 reads YSYEKL. Between the trimmed V and J ends, which lost 3 bases and 7 bases, there was a span of 4 bases. There are 11 residues in the CDR3. The CDR3 region is CASSQVNEQFF. The CDR3 DNA reads as TGCGCCAGCAGCCAGGTGAATGAGCAGTTCTTC.

This clonotype was found a few times. The V and J genes are TRBV21-1 and TRBJ1-1; the table's TRBD1 call for D was not verified on the DNA. TRBV21-1 is shown as a pseudogene. The CDR3 contains 15 residues. DNA of the CDR3: TGTGCCAGCAGCAAAGTGGGGGTGGTGGACACTGAAGCTTTCTTT. This codes for CASSKVGVVDTEAFF.

The rearrangement uses TRBV5-1 and TRBJ1-1; D is uncertain. Trimming pared 0 bases from V and 0 bases from J, leaving 6 bases between. Per germline, CDR1 SGHRS and CDR2 YFSETQ. The CDR3 is made up of 14 amino acids. Here the CDR3 DNA reads TGCGCCAGCAGCTTGGGACATTTGAACACTGAAGCTTTCTTT. Translation: CASSLGHLNTEAFF.

This clonotype was seen only a few times. V gene TRBV7-9 combines with J gene TRBJ2-5, with D perhaps TRBD1 (5 bases). The V end was cut by 1 base, the J end by 13 bases, with 10 bases between. The germline gives CDR1 SEHNR, CDR2 FQNEAQ (reference sequence). This CDR3 spans 11 amino acids. CDR3 DNA: TGTGCCAGCAGCTTAGACAGGCCCCCGTACTTC. Protein: CASSLDRPPYF.

The CDR3 region is CASSATGGFYEQYF. CDR3 DNA sequence: TGTGCCAGCAGCGCGACAGGGGGCTTCTACGAGCAGTACTTC. The chain uses TRBV7-6 and TRBJ2-7; TRBD1 matches at 10 bases. The CDR3 extends over 14 amino acids. V was clipped by 5 bases and J by 3 bases; unmatched bases: 4. Germline V gives CDR1 SGHVS, CDR2 FNYEAQ.

This clonotype was recorded once. The rearrangement links TRBV20-1 to TRBJ2-7, with 8 bases fitting TRBD1. With V trimmed by 1 base and J by 6 bases, 5 bases remained unmatched. CDR1 is DFQATT, CDR2 SNEGSKA, per germline (reference sequence). This CDR3 region has 13 residues. The CDR3 DNA reads TGCAGTGCTAGAGTCGGGACAGGCGTCGAGCAGTACGTC. The encoded protein is CSARVGTGVEQYV.

This clonotype appeared a single time. The V call is TRBV6-5, the J call TRBJ1-2, with TRBD1 matching over 9 bases. V lost 2 bases, J lost 7 bases, and 11 bases stayed unmatched. Germline loops: CDR1 MNHEY, CDR2 SVGAGI. The CDR3 consists of 16 residues. The DNA of the CDR3 is TGTGCCAGCAGTTACAACCGACAGGGGGTTTTACGTGGCTACACCTTC. Translation gives CASSYNRQGVLRGYTF.

The chain employs TRBV7-8 and TRBJ2-1; D may be TRBD1 (5 bases). Per the germline V gene, CDR1 is SGHVS and CDR2 is FQNEAQ. CDR3 length: 14 amino acids. V lost 4 bases and J lost 5, with 12 bases in between. The CDR3 DNA follows: TGTGCCAGCAGCTCAGATCGACAGAACAATGAGCAGTTCTTC. It translates to CASSSDRQNNEQFF.

The genes are TRBV12-3 or TRBV12-4 and TRBJ1-2; no reliable D call. Trimming shortened V by 3 bases and J by 4 bases, and 12 bases separated the two germline ends. CDR3 length: 14 residues. The CDR3 protein is CASSFGGSAYGYTF. The CDR3 DNA reads TGTGCCAGCAGTTTTGGCGGCTCGGCCTATGGCTACACCTTC.

The chain joins TRBV12-3 or TRBV12-4 to TRBJ2-3, with 8 bases matching TRBD1. This CDR3 has 14 amino acids. V shed 8 bases and J 3 bases; nucleotides not matched to a gene: 7. The CDR3 reads CASLSQGATDTQYF. CDR3 nucleotides: TGTGCCAGCTTGTCCCAGGGGGCTACAGATACGCAGTATTTT.

The gene calls are TRBV29-1 and TRBJ2-2; 7 bases line up with TRBD1. CDR3 length equals 12 residues. V was clipped by 7 bases and J by 5 bases; unmatched bases: 4. Germline assignment: CDR1 SQVTM and CDR2 ANQGSEA. The CDR3 nucleotides are TGCAGCGGCGTGGACAGGACCGGGGAGCTGTTTTTT. Translation: CSGVDRTGELFF.